A selection of T cell receptor beta chains follows, all from one sample in a study of blood T cell repertoires in COVID-19. The assay was immunoSEQ multiplex PCR, and TCRdb's table has in-frame clones only and misses some. This sample has around 180,000 clones, with roughly 88% found just once. The sequenced material came from peripheral blood. These receptor sequences come from a man older than 75 with COVID-19, enrolled during active disease. The CDR3 runs from the conserved cysteine through the conserved F or W. D genes are given only for firm matches. Clone size appears in some rows only: once, few, many, or a class for an expanded clone.

d_call,clone_size,j_call,v_call,cdr3_aa,cdr3_nt
-,-,TRBJ1-1,TRBV11-1,CASSPLTEAFF,TGTGCCAGCAGCCCTCTAACTGAAGCTTTCTTT
TRBD1,-,TRBJ1-5,TRBV5-5,CASSNHRGRDQPQHF,TGTGCCAGCAGCAACCACAGGGGCCGAGATCAGCCCCAGCATTTT
TRBD1,-,TRBJ1-2,TRBV18,CASSRDREDGYTF,TGTGCCAGCTCACGCGACAGGGAGGATGGCTACACCTTC
TRBD1,-,TRBJ1-1,TRBV5-1,CASSFQGDTEAFF,TGCGCCAGCAGCTTTCAGGGGGACACTGAAGCTTTCTTT
TRBD1,-,TRBJ2-2,TRBV7-9,CATTGTANTGELFF,TGTGCCACCACGGGGACAGCGAACACCGGGGAGCTGTTTTTT
-,-,TRBJ1-2,TRBV7-9,CASSLTALYGYTF,TGTGCCAGCAGCTTAACCGCGTTATATGGCTACACCTTC
-,few,TRBJ1-1,TRBV6-4,CASSPSGAITEAFF,TGTGCCAGCAGTCCTTCAGGGGCAATCACTGAAGCTTTCTTT
-,-,TRBJ1-6,TRBV6-6,CASRAAVDSPLHF,TGTGCCAGCAGAGCGGCCGTGGATTCACCCCTCCACTTT
-,-,TRBJ2-1,TRBV13,CASSLANSNNEQFF,TGTGCCAGCAGCTTAGCCAACAGCAACAATGAGCAGTTCTTC
-,-,TRBJ1-6,TRBV5-1,CASSFSLDNSYNSPLHF,TGCGCCAGCAGCTTTTCCCTGGACAACTCCTATAATTCACCCCTCCACTTT
-,once,TRBJ2-1,TRBV7-2,CASSAARDFYNEQFF,TGTGCCAGCAGCGCAGCTAGGGACTTCTACAATGAGCAGTTCTTC
TRBD1,-,TRBJ1-2,TRBV7-8,CASSLGTGGASSYTF,TGTGCCAGCAGCTTGGGTACAGGGGGCGCTTCCAGCTACACCTTC
-,-,TRBJ2-7,TRBV5-4,CASSLPGKGYEQYF,TGTGCCAGCAGCTTGCCAGGGAAGGGCTACGAGCAGTACTTC
-,-,TRBJ1-4,TRBV7-2,CASSPGAGANEKLFF,TGTGCCAGCAGCCCGGGGGCGGGGGCTAATGAAAAACTGTTTTTT
TRBD1,once,TRBJ2-7,TRBV19,CASSIRSGGLTYEQYF,TGTGCCAGTAGTATACGGTCAGGGGGTTTAACCTACGAGCAGTACTTC
-,-,TRBJ1-2,TRBV15,CATSREAGNYGYTF,TGTGCCACCAGCAGAGAGGCAGGGAACTATGGCTACACCTTC
-,-,TRBJ2-7,TRBV6-1,CASSESGPDYEQYF,TGTGCCAGCAGTGAATCAGGGCCGGACTACGAGCAGTACTTC
TRBD1,-,TRBJ1-2,TRBV6-2/TRBV6-3,CASSGRGLNTSNYGYTF,TGTGCCAGCAGTGGCAGGGGGCTCAACACCTCTAACTATGGCTACACCTTC
TRBD1,-,TRBJ2-7,TRBV6-1,CASSEPGQTSYEQYF,TGTGCCAGCAGTGAACCGGGACAGACTTCCTACGAGCAGTACTTC
TRBD1,-,TRBJ2-1,TRBV5-1,CASSRGQGMGNEQFF,TGCGCCAGCAGCAGGGGACAGGGGATGGGCAATGAGCAGTTCTTC
-,-,TRBJ2-5,TRBV9,CASSGLGASQETQYF,TGTGCCAGCAGCGGCCTTGGGGCATCCCAAGAGACCCAGTACTTC
-,-,TRBJ2-7,TRBV5-5,CASSLGWSEEYF,TGTGCCAGCAGCTTGGGATGGTCAGAGGAGTACTTC
TRBD1,-,TRBJ1-2,TRBV7-2,CASSPRAGGDYGYTF,TGTGCCAGCAGCCCCAGGGCAGGGGGAGACTATGGCTACACCTTC
-,-,TRBJ1-1,TRBV4-1,CASSQEGAVNTEAFF,TGCGCCAGCAGCCAAGAAGGGGCGGTGAACACTGAAGCTTTCTTT
-,-,TRBJ1-1,TRBV5-1,CASSLTGMGTEAFF,TGCGCCAGCAGCTTGACAGGGATGGGCACTGAAGCTTTCTTT
TRBD2,-,TRBJ2-5,TRBV19,CASSIGVAGASGTQYF,TGTGCCAGTAGTATAGGAGTAGCGGGGGCGTCAGGGACCCAGTACTTC